Listed here are 21 T cell receptor beta chains from one sample, sequenced in a study of blood T cell repertoires in COVID-19. The protocol was immunoSEQ multiplex PCR, while the TCRdb copy is restricted to in-frame clones and leaves out a portion. The sample lists fewer than 50,000 clones, around 90% occurring once. Source material: peripheral blood. These receptors were collected from a man aged 50-59 years with active COVID-19.

The rearrangement uses TRBV7-9 and TRBJ1-2, with 9 bases aligning to TRBD1. This CDR3 has 13 amino acids. Germline CDR1 is SEHNR and CDR2 is FQNEAQ (reference sequence). J was trimmed by 13 bases and V by 1 base; bases with no gene match: 7. CDR3 region: CASSLVTGGKGTF. In nucleotides, the CDR3 is TGTGCCAGCAGCTTAGTTACAGGGGGCAAGGGCACCTTC.

The rearrangement links TRBV28 to TRBJ2-7; 10 bases agree with TRBD2. Trimming took 3 bases from V and 4 from J; bases not matched to a gene: 12. The CDR3 contains 17 residues. Germline V CDR1 and CDR2: MDHEN, SYDVKM. The CDR3 here is CASSFPSSGSQRYEQYF. The CDR3 coding sequence is TGTGCCAGCAGTTTCCCATCTAGCGGGAGTCAAAGATACGAGCAGTACTTC.

V and J are TRBV30 and TRBJ2-2; a possible D gene is TRBD2 (7 bases). Germline V gives CDR1 GTSNPN, CDR2 SVGIG (reference sequence). V dropped 6 bases and J dropped 5 bases, with 19 bases sitting between them. CDR3 size: 15 residues. The DNA of the CDR3 is TGTGCCTGCCCTGGGGTGGGGAGGGGGACCGGGGAGCTGTTTTTT. Translated, it gives CACPGVGRGTGELFF.

V usage is TRBV5-1 and J usage is TRBJ1-2, with TRBD1 as a possible D gene (6 bases). V gave up 0 bases and J gave up 4 bases, with 10 bases separating them. Germline V CDR1 and CDR2: SGHRS, YFSETQ. This CDR3 has 14 amino acids. This CDR3 is CASSLDRVSYGYTF. The CDR3, as DNA: TGCGCCAGCAGCTTGGACAGGGTGAGCTATGGCTACACCTTC.

This clone occurred once. V is TRBV7-9 and J is TRBJ1-5; 12 bases line up with TRBD1. The CDR3 extends over 17 amino acids. The germline V gene has CDR1 SEHNR and CDR2 FQNEAQ (reference sequence). V lost 6 bases, J lost 4 bases, and 10 bases stayed unmatched. DNA of the CDR3: TGTGCCAGCAGTCGGGACAGGGGGCGCAGGAGGAATCAGCCCCAGCATTTT. Its protein is CASSRDRGRRRNQPQHF.

The chain recombines TRBV10-3 with TRBJ2-3, with TRBD2 matching 9 bases. Germline CDR1 ENHRY, CDR2 SYGVKD. This CDR3 contains 14 residues. The V and J ends lost 5 bases and 3 bases, in that order; junction bases with no gene match: 3. Here the CDR3 DNA reads TGTGCCATCAGTATAAGCGGGGGGACAGATACGCAGTATTTT. This gives the protein CAISISGGTDTQYF.

The V call is TRBV6-5, the J call TRBJ1-2, with D possibly TRBD1 on 6 matching bases. CDR1 and CDR2 (germline): MNHEY, SVGAGI. With 6 bases removed from V and 0 bases from J, the gap between germline ends came to 11 bases. The CDR3 runs to 14 residues. In nucleotides, the CDR3 is TGTGCCAGCAGGGGGGCTTGGACTAACTATGGCTACACCTTC. It specifies CASRGAWTNYGYTF.

V gene TRBV6-6 combines with J gene TRBJ1-6, with a weak D call TRBD1 (6 bases). Trimming removed 5 bases at V and 4 bases at J, with 24 bases between. Germline assignment: CDR1 MNHNY and CDR2 SVGAGI (reference sequence). CDR3 length equals 19 residues. CDR3: CASSPHQGLRFSYNSPLHF. The CDR3 region has the DNA TGTGCCAGCAGTCCTCATCAGGGGCTAAGGTTTTCTTATAATTCACCCCTCCACTTT.

The genes are TRBV7-2 and TRBJ1-1; D is perhaps TRBD1 (5 bases). Trimming removed 1 base from V and 3 bases from J, with 6 bases in between. The length of the CDR3 is 13 residues. Germline V gene data show CDR1 as SGHTA and CDR2 as FQGNSA. The CDR3 DNA reads as TGTGCCAGCAGCTTAGGACAGCACACTGAAGCTTTCTTT. It encodes CASSLGQHTEAFF.

The chain is built from TRBV14 and TRBJ2-5; 7 nucleotides agree with TRBD1. CDR1 is SGHDN and CDR2 is FVKESK in the germline V gene. After removal of 4 bases from V and 5 bases from J, the junction contained 7 bases not matched to a gene. The CDR3 covers 14 residues. The DNA for the CDR3 is TGTGCCAGCAGCCGACAACAGGGGACGGAGACCCAGTACTTC. The encoded protein is CASSRQQGTETQYF.

The chain recombines TRBV19 with TRBJ2-7, with a possible D match to TRBD2 (5 bases). CDR1 is LNHDA and CDR2 is SQIVND in the germline V gene (reference sequence). This CDR3 region has 12 residues. V was cut by 6 bases and J by 3 bases, with 9 bases left in between. In DNA, the CDR3 is TGTGCCAGTAGCCGGACTCGCTACGAGCAGTACTTC. This gives the protein CASSRTRYEQYF.

This sequence joins TRBV28 and TRBJ2-7; 8 bases map to TRBD1. CDR1 and CDR2 from the germline V gene are MDHEN and SYDVKM. The CDR3 is made up of 13 amino acids. With 6 bases clipped from V and 4 bases from J, the junction kept 5 bases outside the gene matches. CDR3 residues: CASRPGGRYEQYF. In nucleotides, the CDR3 is TGTGCCAGCAGGCCAGGGGGCCGGTACGAGCAGTACTTC.

The rearrangement links TRBV5-5 to TRBJ1-1; TRBD1 matches at 10 bases. V gave up 4 bases and J gave up 11 bases; unmatched junction bases: 8. Germline values: CDR1 SGHKS, CDR2 YYEKEE (reference sequence). The CDR3 contains 13 residues. The CDR3 loop reads CASSPGQGLVAFF. The CDR3 DNA sequence: TGTGCCAGCAGCCCGGGACAGGGGTTAGTGGCTTTCTTT. The full variable domain, with the rest looked up from reference TRBV5-5 and TRBJ1-1, is DAGVTQSPTHLIKTRGQQVTLRCSPISGHKSVSWYQQVLGQGPQFIFQYYEKEERGRGNFPDRFSARQFPNYSSELNVNALLLGDSALYLCASSPGQGLVAFFGQGTRLTVV.

The V and J genes are TRBV7-2 and TRBJ1-1; D unclear. The germline V and J ends were trimmed by 1 base and 2 bases, with 5 bases remaining between them. Germline values: CDR1 SGHTA, CDR2 FQGNSA. CDR3 length: 13 amino acids. The CDR3 spells CASSLGSNTEAFF. CDR3 nucleotide sequence: TGTGCCAGCAGCTTAGGCAGTAACACTGAAGCTTTCTTT. The whole variable domain, remainder taken from reference TRBV7-2 and TRBJ1-1, is GAGVSQSPSNKVTEKGKDVELRCDPISGHTALYWYRQSLGQGLEFLIYFQGNSAPDKSGLPSDRFSAERTGGSVSTLTIQRTQQEDSAVYLCASSLGSNTEAFFGQGTRLTVV.

The chain uses TRBV6-5 and TRBJ1-3, with 8 bases identical to TRBD1. The germline V gene has CDR1 MNHEY and CDR2 SVGAGI. The CDR3 consists of 14 residues. The V segment lost 8 bases and the J segment 0 bases; nucleotides outside the gene matches: 3. The CDR3 here is CASSTGGSGNTIYF. DNA of the CDR3: TGTGCCAGCTCAACAGGGGGCTCTGGAAACACCATATATTTT.

The chain links TRBV7-9 to TRBJ2-7, with D perhaps TRBD2 (5 bases). Germline V CDR1 and CDR2: SEHNR, FQNEAQ (reference sequence). The V end was cut by 0 bases, the J end by 6 bases, with 9 bases between. The CDR3 covers 13 residues. In DNA form, the CDR3 reads TGTGCCAGCAGCTTAGCGTCGAGCGGCGAGCAGTACTTC. Amino acid sequence: CASSLASSGEQYF. Full variable domain (missing parts from reference TRBV7-9 and TRBJ2-7): DTGVSQNPRHKITKRGQNVTFRCDPISEHNRLYWYRQTLGQGPEFLTYFQNEAQLEKSRLLSDRFSAERPKGSFSTLEIQRTEQGDSAMYLCASSLASSGEQYFGPGTRLTVT.

The rearrangement joins TRBV5-4 to TRBJ1-5; D is unclear. The germline V gene has CDR1 SGHNT and CDR2 YYREEE (reference sequence). Between the trimmed V and J ends, which lost 5 bases and 3 bases, there was a span of 12 bases. CDR3 length: 14 amino acids. For the CDR3, the DNA is TGTGCCAGCAGTCCCGGGAGGGACAATCAGCCCCAGCATTTT. This gives the protein CASSPGRDNQPQHF.

This rearrangement joins TRBV6-2 or TRBV6-3 to TRBJ2-3; possibly TRBD2 for D (6 bases). The V end was cut by 2 bases, the J end by 0 bases, with 9 bases between. Germline CDR1 is MNHEY and CDR2 is SVGEGT. CDR3 length: 15 amino acids. The CDR3 nucleotides read TGTGCCAGCAGTTACACGGGAGCTAGCACAGATACGCAGTATTTT. Translation: CASSYTGASTDTQYF.

As concerns this clone: This CDR3 fails to terminate in the conserved phenylalanine or tryptophan, so it likely reflects a read error. This chain uses TRBV5-4 with TRBJ1-2, with a tentative D call TRBD1 (5 bases). The V gene lost 2 bases and the J gene lost 5 bases, with 13 bases spanning the gap. The germline V gene encodes CDR1 SGHNT and CDR2 YYREEE (reference sequence). CDR3 size: 14 residues. The CDR3 region has the DNA TGTGCCAGCAGCTTAGATTGGGGCGGATATGGCTACACCCTC. Its translation: CASSLDWGGYGYTL.

This chain links TRBV19 with TRBJ2-1; D is ambiguous. This CDR3 comprises 16 residues. Germline CDR1 LNHDA, CDR2 SQIVND (reference sequence). V lost 0 bases and J 1 base, leaving 10 bases between the germline ends. CDR3 loop: CASSIDAGGSYNEQFF. DNA of the CDR3: TGTGCCAGTAGTATAGACGCCGGCGGATCCTACAATGAGCAGTTCTTC.

The CDR3 DNA sequence: TGCGCCAGCAGCTTGGCGGGGAAAGGAAACACCATATATTTT. This codes for CASSLAGKGNTIYF. The chain recombines TRBV5-1 with TRBJ1-3; D unclear. The CDR3 sequence is 14 residues long. Germline assignment: CDR1 SGHRS and CDR2 YFSETQ. The V and J ends lost 0 bases and 4 bases respectively, with 8 bases between them.